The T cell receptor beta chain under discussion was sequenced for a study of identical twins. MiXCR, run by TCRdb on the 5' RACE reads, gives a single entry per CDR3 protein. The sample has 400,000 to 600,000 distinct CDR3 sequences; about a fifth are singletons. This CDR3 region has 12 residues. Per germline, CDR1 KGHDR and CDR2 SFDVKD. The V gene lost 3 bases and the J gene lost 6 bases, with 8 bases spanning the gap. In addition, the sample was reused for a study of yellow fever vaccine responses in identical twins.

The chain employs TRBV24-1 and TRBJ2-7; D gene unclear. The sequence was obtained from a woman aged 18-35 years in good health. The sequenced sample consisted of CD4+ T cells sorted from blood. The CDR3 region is CATSDPLGEQYF. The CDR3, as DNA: TGTGCCACCAGTGATCCTCTAGGCGAGCAGTACTTC.